The entry that follows covers one T cell receptor beta chain sequence. Antigen: not known. The sample is drawn from a study of shared clonotypes between healthy human individuals. Study-wide results and caveats: In this cohort, only blood was sampled, and tissue repertoires likely differ.

Assay: immunoSEQ multiplex PCR; the TCRdb copy retains only in-frame clones and omits some. Counted here are fewer than 600,000 clones, about 74% occurring once; the ten biggest clones make up approximately 12%. V dropped 3 bases and J dropped 0; count of bases not matched to a gene: 6. The CDR3 is 16 residues long. CDR1 and CDR2 (germline): LNHDA, SQIVND (reference sequence). The sample consisted of PBMCs. This clonotype was sampled from a woman in her 40s in good health. Some clones in this sample may be carry-over from other donors' samples. The V call is TRBV19, the J call TRBJ1-1; 8 bases map to TRBD1. Written as DNA, the CDR3 is TGTGCCAGTAGTATTCGGACAGGGCGCATGAACACTGAAGCTTTCTTT. Its protein is CASSIRTGRMNTEAFF.